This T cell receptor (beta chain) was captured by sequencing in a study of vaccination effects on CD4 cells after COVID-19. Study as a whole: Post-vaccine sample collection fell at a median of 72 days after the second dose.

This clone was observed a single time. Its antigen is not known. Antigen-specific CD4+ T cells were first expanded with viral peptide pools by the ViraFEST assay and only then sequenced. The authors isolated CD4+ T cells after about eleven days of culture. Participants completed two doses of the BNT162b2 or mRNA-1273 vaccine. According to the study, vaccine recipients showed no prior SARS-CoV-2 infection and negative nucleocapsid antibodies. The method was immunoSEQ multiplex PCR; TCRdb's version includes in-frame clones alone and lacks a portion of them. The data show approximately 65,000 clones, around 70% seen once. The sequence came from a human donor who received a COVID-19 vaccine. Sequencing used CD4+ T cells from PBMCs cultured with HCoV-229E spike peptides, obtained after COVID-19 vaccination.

The CDR3 is CASSHYESPLHF. As DNA, the CDR3 is TGTGCCAGCAGCCACTACGAATCACCCCTCCACTTT. V usage is TRBV3-1 (or the pseudogene TRBV3-2) and J usage is TRBJ1-6; D ambiguous. Germline V gene lookup returns CDR1 LGHDT and CDR2 YNNKEL (reference sequence). With 3 bases removed from V and 10 bases from J, the gap between germline ends came to 7 bases. The CDR3 has 12 residues.